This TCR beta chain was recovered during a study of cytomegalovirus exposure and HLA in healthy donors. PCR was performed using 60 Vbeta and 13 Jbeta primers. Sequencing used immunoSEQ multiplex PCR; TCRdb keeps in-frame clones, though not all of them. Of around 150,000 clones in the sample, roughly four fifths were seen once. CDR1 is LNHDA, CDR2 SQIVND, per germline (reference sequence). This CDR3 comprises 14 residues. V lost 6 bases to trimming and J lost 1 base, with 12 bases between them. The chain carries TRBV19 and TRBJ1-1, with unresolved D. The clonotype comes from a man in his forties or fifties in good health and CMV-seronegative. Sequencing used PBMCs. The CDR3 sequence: CASSELLGNTEAFF. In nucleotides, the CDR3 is TGTGCCAGTAGCGAACTCCTTGGGAACACTGAAGCTTTCTTT.